This TCR beta chain was sequenced in a study of radiotherapy plus CTLA-4 blockade in lung cancer. The overall study: With 31% of patients having disease control, objective responses were seen in about 17%.

Comments on this clone: Its matching antigen is unknown.

This CDR3 has 15 residues. V trimming: 6 bases; J trimming: 4 bases; junction bases outside the gene matches: 7. CDR1 WNHNN and CDR2 SYGVQD come from the germline V gene (reference sequence). General study results and limits: Radiotherapy with ipilimumab was followed by blood expansion of tumor-derived clones.

Measured with immunoSEQ multiplex PCR; TCRdb has only the in-frame clones, and not every one. This repertoire shows 110,000 or so clones, 78% found once; its top ten account for 5% to 5.5%. The sequencing used peripheral blood, collected from a patient treated with radiotherapy plus ipilimumab. The receptor was isolated from a human donor with non-small cell lung cancer who had a partial response to radiotherapy plus ipilimumab. This chain uses TRBV10-1 with TRBJ1-4, with 8 bases lining up with TRBD1. The CDR3 bases are TGCGCCAGCAGAACCCGGACAGGGATTAATGAAAAACTGTTTTTT. This gives the protein CASRTRTGINEKLFF.